Below, 12 T cell receptor beta chains from the same sample are listed, as sequenced in a study of blood T cell repertoires in COVID-19. Clones were sequenced by immunoSEQ multiplex PCR, and TCRdb holds only the in-frame ones, with some missing. The table has approximately 390,000 clones, over 75% seen once; the top ten hold 2% to 2.5%. Material for sequencing was peripheral blood. The receptors come from a woman aged 60-70 years with COVID-19, enrolled during active disease.

The chain uses TRBV9 and TRBJ2-3; TRBD1 might be the D (6 bases). Germline V gene data show CDR1 as SGDLS and CDR2 as YYNGEE. Trimming pared 7 bases from V and 4 bases from J, leaving 10 bases between. This CDR3 spans 12 amino acids. CDR3 in amino acids: CASSQGPDTQYF. The CDR3 nucleotides are TGTGCCAGCTCCCAGGGGCCAGATACGCAGTATTTT.

V is TRBV19 and J is TRBJ2-7, with TRBD2 matching 11 bases. This CDR3 contains 16 residues. In germline, CDR1 is LNHDA, CDR2 SQIVND (reference sequence). V lost 6 bases, J lost 5 bases, and 12 bases stayed unmatched. The DNA for the CDR3 is TGTGCCAGTAGGGACACCGGGACTAGCGGTCCCCACGAGCAGTACTTC. Its protein product is CASRDTGTSGPHEQYF.

The sample holds one count of this clone. The chain combines TRBV6-5 with TRBJ2-4; no clear D. V lost 0 bases and J lost 0, with 9 bases in between. The germline V gene encodes CDR1 MNHEY and CDR2 SVGAGI. The CDR3 contains 16 residues. The CDR3 sequence is CASSYSISGAKNIQYF. DNA for the CDR3: TGTGCCAGCAGTTACTCGATTTCCGGAGCCAAAAACATTCAGTACTTC.

J is TRBJ1-2 and V is TRBV19, with TRBD1 as a possible D gene (5 bases). This CDR3 contains 13 residues. Germline CDR1 reads LNHDA; CDR2 reads SQIVND (reference sequence). V gave up 5 bases and J gave up 7 bases, with 14 bases separating them. The CDR3 nucleotides are TGTGCCAGTAGTCTAGGGCTGGGGCTTGGCTACACCTTC. Encoded protein: CASSLGLGLGYTF. The whole variable domain, remainder taken from reference TRBV19 and TRBJ1-2, is DGGITQSPKYLFRKEGQNVTLSCEQNLNHDAMYWYRQDPGQGLRLIYYSQIVNDFQKGDIAEGYSVSREKKESFPLTVTSAQKNPTAFYLCASSLGLGLGYTFGSGTRLTVV.

V usage is TRBV4-1 and J usage is TRBJ1-2; 11 nucleotides line up with TRBD1. CDR3 length: 15 residues. J was trimmed by 2 bases and V by 3 bases; bases with no gene match: 2. Germline CDR1 reads MGHRA; CDR2 reads YSYEKL. The CDR3 loop is CASSQWDRGNYGYTF. Here the CDR3 DNA reads TGCGCCAGCAGCCAGTGGGACAGGGGGAACTATGGCTACACCTTC.

The rearrangement links TRBV14 to TRBJ1-1; D unclear. This CDR3 has 15 amino acids. Germline lookup yields CDR1 SGHDN and CDR2 FVKESK. Trimming removed 4 bases at V and 4 bases at J, with 16 bases between. Written as DNA, the CDR3 is TGTGCCAGCAGCCCAAAGGCTGGGGAGGGCACTGAAGCTTTCTTT. As protein: CASSPKAGEGTEAFF.

This rearrangement joins TRBV19 to TRBJ2-3; possibly TRBD1 for D (6 bases). Trimming shortened V by 6 bases and J by 0 bases, and 16 bases separated the two germline ends. The germline CDR1 and CDR2 sequences are LNHDA and SQIVND (reference sequence). The CDR3 consists of 16 residues. In DNA form, the CDR3 reads TGTGCCAGTAGCACAGGGTCGGGATCGAGCACAGATACGCAGTATTTT. Protein product: CASSTGSGSSTDTQYF.

The table lists this clone with a few counts. V is TRBV5-5 and J is TRBJ1-6; D is ambiguous. Between the trimmed V and J ends, which lost 3 bases and 9 bases, there was a span of 19 bases. Germline V gene sequence: CDR1 SGHKS, CDR2 YYEKEE (reference sequence). This CDR3 region has 16 residues. The CDR3 region is CASSSQSRMGGSPLHF. The CDR3 bases are TGTGCCAGCAGCTCCCAGTCCAGGATGGGTGGTTCACCCCTCCACTTT. The variable domain in full, with the rest retrieved from reference TRBV5-5 and TRBJ1-6, is DAGVTQSPTHLIKTRGQQVTLRCSPISGHKSVSWYQQVLGQGPQFIFQYYEKEERGRGNFPDRFSARQFPNYSSELNVNALLLGDSALYLCASSSQSRMGGSPLHFGNGTRLTVT.

J is TRBJ1-5 and V is TRBV28, with TRBD1 identical over 8 bases. Trimming removed 6 bases from V and 0 bases from J; junction bases left unmatched: 1. CDR1 and CDR2 from the germline V gene are MDHEN and SYDVKM. The CDR3 is 14 residues long. This CDR3 reads CASSTGGSNQPQHF. The CDR3 DNA follows: TGTGCCAGCAGCACAGGGGGTAGCAATCAGCCCCAGCATTTT.

This chain links TRBV7-8 with TRBJ2-5; 8 bases are shared with TRBD2. The V gene end was trimmed by 3 bases and the J gene end by 5 bases; junction bases not matched to a gene: 11. The CDR3 totals 16 residues. The germline V gene has CDR1 SGHVS and CDR2 FQNEAQ. CDR3 in amino acids: CASSFPGLGLGETQYF. The CDR3 nucleotides read TGTGCCAGCAGCTTCCCGGGACTAGGTCTAGGGGAGACCCAGTACTTC.

This chain connects TRBV19 to TRBJ2-1, with 10 bases identical to TRBD1. The germline gives CDR1 LNHDA, CDR2 SQIVND (reference sequence). The CDR3 loop spans 15 amino acids. V was pared by 5 bases and J by 7 bases, with 8 bases of the junction left unmatched. This chain's CDR3 is CASSLTGGAGNEQFF. The CDR3 coding sequence is TGTGCCAGTAGTCTGACAGGGGGCGCGGGGAATGAGCAGTTCTTC.

This clone was picked up many times. The V call is TRBV27, the J call TRBJ1-1; 8 bases match TRBD1. After removal of 5 bases from V and 7 bases from J, the junction contained 6 bases not matched to a gene. The CDR3 runs 13 residues. Germline CDR1 reads MNHEY; CDR2 reads SMNVEV (reference sequence). The DNA for the CDR3 is TGTGCCAGCAGTCTTAACAGGGGGAATGAAGCTTTCTTT. This sequence encodes CASSLNRGNEAFF.